This TCR beta chain is drawn from a study of blood T cell repertoires in COVID-19. Study at large: Samples representing acute and convalescent COVID-19 were sourced from the United States, Italy and Spain. From T cells, B-cell-depleted T cells, or PBMCs came the material, which was cDNA or gDNA.

CDR1 and CDR2 from the germline V gene are LNHDA and SQIVND (reference sequence). The CDR3 extends over 13 amino acids. V lost 6 bases and J 2 bases, leaving 7 bases between the germline ends. In the original workflow: Amplified reference gene primers provided the basis for estimating nucleated cell counts. The table came from immunoSEQ multiplex PCR; TCRdb's copy has only in-frame clones and leaves some out. That table is the source of V, J and clone size, and D and trimming were worked out from the DNA. The sample records under 60,000 clones, about 80% being singletons. This clone came up once. The chain uses TRBV19 and TRBJ2-2, with D maybe TRBD1 (6 bases). Material for sequencing was peripheral blood. The receptor was derived from a man in his sixties with acute or convalescent COVID-19. The CDR3 here is CASRTGNTGELFF. CDR3 nucleotides: TGTGCCAGTAGGACAGGCAACACCGGGGAGCTGTTTTTT.